Below, one T cell receptor (beta chain) is given with its context. Its antigen is still unknown. The data stem from a study of cytomegalovirus exposure and HLA in healthy donors. The table came from immunoSEQ multiplex PCR; TCRdb's copy has only in-frame clones and leaves some out. Of 200,000 to 250,000 clones in the sample, approximately 80% were seen once. Study conclusions and caveats: A few chains tied to CMV proved CMV antigen-specific in vitro. According to a subsequent analysis, TCR clusters identified in the first cohort showed a tendency to co-occur across the roughly 130 validation repertoires. The study listed approximately 170 cytomegalovirus-associated TCR beta chains.

J was trimmed by 8 bases and V by 5 bases; bases with no gene match: 14. This CDR3 is 16 amino acids long. Germline CDR1 is SEHNR and CDR2 is FQNEAQ (reference sequence). The chain combines TRBV7-9 with TRBJ1-2, with TRBD1 matching over 10 bases. The clonotype comes from a woman in her twenties or thirties in good health and CMV-seropositive. Sequencing used PBMCs. CDR3 region: CASSNFGRQGASGYTF. Here the CDR3 DNA reads TGTGCCAGCAGCAACTTCGGCCGACAGGGGGCGAGCGGCTACACCTTC.